This TCR beta chain appears in the sequencing data of a study of PD-L1 blockade in urothelial cancer. Study-level information: Typically, measured as a median, blood samples had over 120,000 T cells.

Patients were living with locally advanced or metastatic urothelial carcinoma. Germline trimming cut 4 bases from V and 8 bases from J; bases unmatched to any gene: 17. The CDR3 extends over 17 amino acids. The germline V gene has CDR1 SGDLS and CDR2 YYNGEE. Synthetic TCR analog templates were added to each PCR reaction. Here immunoSEQ multiplex PCR was the method, and the copy in TCRdb shows in-frame clones only, minus some. The sample holds about 32,000 clones, more than 75% seen once. This material consisted of PBMCs, taken around atezolizumab (anti-PD-L1) treatment. The chain couples TRBV9 to TRBJ2-3; 9 bases line up with TRBD2. This TCR was recovered from a man aged 50 to 60 with urothelial cancer. The CDR3 is CASSLGLIAGGQGTQYF. CDR3 in DNA: TGTGCCAGCAGCCTCGGACTCATCGCGGGGGGGCAAGGTACGCAGTATTTT.